The next 20 T cell receptor beta chains were all read from a single sample in a study of long-term antiretroviral therapy in people with HIV. The immunoSEQ assay was v3.0, run at survey level. Data came from immunoSEQ multiplex PCR; TCRdb stores just in-frame clones and leaves some out. The table has 20,000 to 25,000 clones, about nine tenths seen once. The source material was unsorted PBMCs, sampled 0.2 years before starting antiretroviral therapy. These receptors all stem from a man younger than 30 with HIV.

The V call is TRBV5-6, the J call TRBJ2-7; 9 positions match TRBD1. The CDR3 is 16 amino acids. The germline CDR1 and CDR2 sequences are SGHDT and YYEEEE. Trimming at V came to 0 bases and at J to 6 bases, leaving 10 bases not matched to a gene. Here the CDR3 DNA reads TGTGCCAGCAGCTTGGAAGCCGGGACAGGGTATAGCGAGCAGTACTTC. The encoded protein is CASSLEAGTGYSEQYF.

Here the CDR3 reads CASSLGRDSSTDTQYF. Here the CDR3 DNA reads TGCGCCAGCAGCTTGGGTAGGGACTCTAGCACAGATACGCAGTATTTT. The chain uses TRBV5-1 and TRBJ2-3; D possibly corresponds to TRBD2 (6 bases). CDR1 and CDR2 from the germline V gene are SGHRS and YFSETQ. The CDR3 length is 16 residues. V lost 0 bases and J 0 bases, leaving 11 bases between the germline ends. Based on the CDR3 plus reference TRBV5-1 and TRBJ2-3, the full variable domain is KAGVTQTPRYLIKTRGQQVTLSCSPISGHRSVSWYQQTPGQGLQFLFEYFSETQRNKGNFPGRFSGRQFSNSRSEMNVSTLELGDSALYLCASSLGRDSSTDTQYFGPGTRLTVL.

CDR3 coding DNA: TGTGCCAGCTCACCGGGACAGGGTGTCACCGGGGAGCTGTTTTTT. It translates to CASSPGQGVTGELFF. This chain uses TRBV18 with TRBJ2-2; the match to TRBD1 covers 9 bases. From germline, CDR1 is KGHSH and CDR2 LQKENI. The CDR3 runs to 15 residues. Losses at the gene ends were 3 bases for V and 4 bases for J; bases not matched to a gene: 3.

The chain joins TRBV11-3 to TRBJ2-3; TRBD2 matches 7 bases. V shed 1 base and J 6 bases; nucleotides not matched to a gene: 10. The V gene's germline CDR1 is SGHNT and CDR2 YENEEA. The CDR3 has 16 residues. Written as DNA, the CDR3 is TGTGCCAGCAGCTTAGCCCAGCGACGGGGGGACGATACGCAGTATTTT. It encodes CASSLAQRRGDDTQYF.

The chain carries TRBV4-2 and TRBJ2-7; 7 nucleotides agree with TRBD1. CDR1 and CDR2 (germline): LGHNA, YNFKEQ. With 4 bases clipped from V and 3 bases from J, the junction kept 3 bases outside the gene matches. This CDR3 spans 13 amino acids. The CDR3 spells CASSLRDSYEQYF. For the CDR3, the DNA is TGTGCCAGCAGCCTCCGGGACAGCTACGAGCAGTACTTC.

CDR3 protein: CASSFRGGTYTDTQYF. The CDR3 region has the DNA TGTGCCAGCAGCTTCAGGGGGGGAACCTACACAGATACGCAGTATTTT. J is TRBJ2-3 and V is TRBV13; D is possibly TRBD1 or TRBD2 (7 bases each). CDR1 and CDR2 (germline): PRHDT, FYEKMQ (reference sequence). V was pared by 3 bases and J by 2 bases, with 15 bases between. This CDR3 is built from 16 residues. Together with reference TRBV13 and TRBJ2-3, the CDR3 gives the full variable domain: AAGVIQSPRHLIKEKRETATLKCYPIPRHDTVYWYQQGPGQDPQFLISFYEKMQSDKGSIPDRFSAQQFSDYHSELNMSSLELGDSALYFCASSFRGGTYTDTQYFGPGTRLTVL.

The rearrangement links TRBV7-9 to TRBJ1-1; D remains ambiguous. The CDR3 runs 12 residues. The V end lost 1 base, the J end lost 3 bases, and 3 bases lay between the germline ends. Germline-derived CDR1 and CDR2 are SEHNR and FQNEAQ (reference sequence). The CDR3 loop reads CASSLVDTEAFF. CDR3 coding DNA: TGTGCCAGCAGCTTAGTGGACACTGAAGCTTTCTTT.

The chain recombines TRBV10-2 with TRBJ1-1; TRBD1 might be the D (6 bases). V was clipped by 6 bases and J by 1 base, with 15 bases between them. Germline values: CDR1 WSHSY, CDR2 SAAADI. The CDR3 spans 15 residues. CDR3 protein: CASSEERGGNTEAFF. The CDR3 DNA is TGCGCCAGCAGCGAAGAGAGGGGGGGGAACACTGAAGCTTTCTTT.

V is TRBV9 and J is TRBJ2-3; D perhaps matches TRBD1 (6 bases). The CDR3 runs 12 residues. V lost 1 base, J lost 6 bases, and 6 bases lay in between. Germline CDR1 SGDLS, CDR2 YYNGEE. In DNA form, the CDR3 reads TGTGCCAGCAGCGTACAGGGGGATACGCAGTATTTT. As protein: CASSVQGDTQYF.

This clone has only one observation. Other DNA sequences in the same sample also yield this CDR3. The CDR3 sequence: CAWRGRESPRYNEQFF. CDR3 nucleotide sequence: TGTGCCTGGAGGGGCAGGGAGTCTCCTCGATACAATGAGCAGTTCTTC. The chain joins TRBV30 to TRBJ2-1; D may correspond to TRBD1 or TRBD2 (5 bases each). This CDR3 is 16 amino acids long. V was cut by 3 bases and J by 4 bases, with 19 bases left in between. CDR1 is GTSNPN and CDR2 is SVGIG in the germline V gene (reference sequence).

Here the CDR3 DNA reads TGCGCCAGCAGTCACCCGGACAGGGGGGGACCCATCGCGAACACCGGGGAGCTGTTTTTT. Translation gives CASSHPDRGGPIANTGELFF. The rearrangement links TRBV23-1 to TRBJ2-2; 10 bases line up with TRBD1. TRBV23-1 has ORF status, its function being uncertain. CDR3 length: 20 amino acids. With V trimmed by 3 bases and J by 0 bases, 13 bases remained unmatched.

With respect to this clone: Other DNA variants within this sample encode the same CDR3. The CDR3, as DNA: TGTGCCAGCAGCTTACCAGGTCTAGCCAAAAACATTCAGTACTTC. This translates into CASSLPGLAKNIQYF. J is TRBJ2-4 and V is TRBV7-9, with no clear D. Germline V gives CDR1 SEHNR, CDR2 FQNEAQ (reference sequence). The CDR3 covers 15 residues. Trimming stripped 2 bases from V and 0 bases from J, with 8 bases between.

The V call is TRBV19, the J call TRBJ2-3, with no clear D. Germline values: CDR1 LNHDA, CDR2 SQIVND (reference sequence). The length of the CDR3 is 15 residues. V was pared by 2 bases and J by 0 bases, with 9 bases between. CDR3 DNA: TGTGCCAGTAGTATAATACTTTCTAGCACAGATACGCAGTATTTT. It is translated as CASSIILSSTDTQYF.

This chain joins TRBV29-1 and TRBJ1-1; D is unresolved. The CDR3 is 14 amino acids. Trimming removed 3 bases from V and 1 base from J, with 12 bases in between. Germline V gene data show CDR1 as SQVTM and CDR2 as ANQGSEA. CDR3 amino acids: CSVESRQSNTEAFF. The CDR3 nucleotides read TGCAGCGTTGAGTCTCGGCAATCGAACACTGAAGCTTTCTTT.

This clone was detected once. The chain employs TRBV2 and TRBJ1-1; 7 bases map to TRBD1. V lost 11 bases to trimming and J lost 0 bases; unmatched junction nucleotides: 6. This CDR3 spans 13 amino acids. Germline assignment: CDR1 SNHLY and CDR2 FYNNEI. The CDR3 DNA sequence: TGTGCCCCCAGGGGGTTCATGAACACTGAAGCTTTCTTT. Translating gives CAPRGFMNTEAFF.

V is TRBV7-9 and J is TRBJ1-5, with D maybe TRBD1 (6 bases). This CDR3 comprises 15 residues. Between the trimmed V and J ends, which lost 5 bases and 5 bases, there was a span of 16 bases. CDR1 SEHNR and CDR2 FQNEAQ come from the germline V gene (reference sequence). CDR3 protein: CASSPWGGGDQPQHF. The CDR3 DNA reads as TGTGCCAGCAGCCCGTGGGGAGGGGGGGATCAGCCCCAGCATTTT.

This chain joins TRBV7-9 and TRBJ2-7, with 11 bases identical to TRBD2. This CDR3 spans 19 amino acids. The germline V gene encodes CDR1 SEHNR and CDR2 FQNEAQ (reference sequence). Germline trimming cut 4 bases from V and 4 bases from J; bases unmatched to any gene: 18. CDR3 amino acids: CASSSPWTSGPRTRYEQYF. The CDR3 region has the DNA TGTGCCAGCAGCTCACCTTGGACTAGCGGGCCGCGTACCAGGTACGAGCAGTACTTC.

The chain combines TRBV7-2 with TRBJ2-2, with 7 bases that match TRBD1. The CDR3 extends over 17 amino acids. Germline CDR1 and CDR2: SGHTA and FQGNSA. V was pared by 5 bases and J by 3 bases, with 12 bases of the junction left unmatched. For the CDR3, the DNA is TGTGCCAGCAGCCCACATAGCACAGGGGTTCACACCGGGGAGCTGTTTTTT. Translated: CASSPHSTGVHTGELFF. The whole variable domain, remainder taken from reference TRBV7-2 and TRBJ2-2, is GAGVSQSPSNKVTEKGKDVELRCDPISGHTALYWYRQSLGQGLEFLIYFQGNSAPDKSGLPSDRFSAERTGGSVSTLTIQRTQQEDSAVYLCASSPHSTGVHTGELFFGEGSRLTVL.

This clone occurred once. The chain has TRBV6-6 and TRBJ1-1, with TRBD1 matching over 7 bases. The CDR3 consists of 14 residues. Germline V lookup: CDR1 MNHNY, CDR2 SVGAGI (reference sequence). V gave up 8 bases and J gave up 2 bases; unmatched junction bases: 8. The CDR3 loop is CASERGPYNTEAFF. CDR3 coding DNA: TGTGCCAGCGAAAGGGGGCCATACAACACTGAAGCTTTCTTT.

The J gene is TRBJ1-5, the V gene TRBV7-2; the match to TRBD1 covers 7 bases. The CDR3 has 15 residues. Germline V lookup: CDR1 SGHTA, CDR2 FQGNSA. V lost 4 bases to trimming and J lost 4 bases; unmatched junction nucleotides: 7. In DNA, the CDR3 is TGTGCCAGCAGCTCTCAGACAGGGATAAATCAGCCCCAGCATTTT. Amino acids: CASSSQTGINQPQHF.